This T cell receptor (beta chain) was sequenced during a study of blood T cell repertoires in COVID-19. At the level of the study: Material from acute and convalescent COVID-19 was sourced from the United States, Italy and Spain. PBMCs, B-cell-depleted T cells, or T cells provided the cDNA or gDNA that made up the material.

Per the original methods: Reference gene primers were amplified, and this amplification served to estimate nucleated cell counts. Libraries were prepared by immunoSEQ multiplex PCR; TCRdb keeps only in-frame clonotypes and omits some of them. The V and J calls and clone size are taken from that table; D and trimming were inferred from the DNA. In the table there are roughly 230,000 clones, roughly nine tenths of which are singletons. Germline V CDR1 and CDR2: KGHDR, SFDVKD. This CDR3 is 16 amino acids long. J lost 10 bases, V lost 5 bases, and 14 bases had no gene match. Sequenced: peripheral blood. The rearrangement joins TRBV24-1 to TRBJ1-4; TRBD1 matches at 8 bases. The receptor comes from a middle-aged woman who had recovered from COVID-19. Here the CDR3 reads CATSGGGPGQDGKLFF. The CDR3 nucleotides are TGTGCCACCAGTGGGGGGGGACCGGGACAGGATGGAAAACTGTTTTTT.